A selection of T cell receptor beta chains follows, all from one sample in a study of technical replicates of blood from a few donors. Assay used: immunoSEQ multiplex PCR; TCRdb lists only in-frame clones, some missing. Here the sample spans tens of thousands of clones, roughly 94% being singletons. Sequencing was done on a sample of T cells isolated from PBMCs. The receptors were gathered from a human donor in good health. CDR3s leave out the opening cysteine and the closing phenylalanine or tryptophan. The order of the fields is CDR3 protein, clone size, J gene, V gene, D gene. D genes are given only for firm matches. Size is omitted from some rows. Given values are once, few, many or a class for expanded clones.

ASSNNDRTDEQY,.,TRBJ2-7,TRBV13,.
ASSLDSREDSPLH,.,TRBJ1-6,TRBV5-1,.
ASRGGSSSYNSPLH,.,TRBJ1-6,TRBV28,.
ASMREEPQNEQF,.,TRBJ2-1,TRBV5-1,TRBD2
ASSSTTVAGVYNEQF,.,TRBJ2-1,TRBV5-6,TRBD2
SVDVSGGLSSYNEQF,.,TRBJ2-1,TRBV29-1,TRBD2
ASSFSTTGTYEQY,.,TRBJ2-7,TRBV9,TRBD1
SVEGTEGDIQY,.,TRBJ2-4,TRBV29-1,.
ASRSTGTYGYT,once,TRBJ1-2,TRBV5-1,TRBD1
ASSLVTGGYEQY,.,TRBJ2-7,TRBV7-6,TRBD2
ASSRGQGRTDTQY,.,TRBJ2-3,TRBV9,TRBD1
ASSVASGATDTQY,once,TRBJ2-3,TRBV9,TRBD2
ASSWTHRLYEQY,.,TRBJ2-7,TRBV7-2,.
SVTIAGGPPDTQY,.,TRBJ2-3,TRBV29-1,TRBD2
ASSSGTYNSPLH,.,TRBJ1-6,TRBV5-1,.
ASRPTGLAGDGEQY,.,TRBJ2-7,TRBV28,TRBD2
ASSFRTGELF,.,TRBJ2-2,TRBV13,.
ASSQDRSMAGELF,.,TRBJ2-2,TRBV14,.
ASSELDRPGALF,.,TRBJ2-2,TRBV7-3,.
ASSEEEREYPYNEQF,.,TRBJ2-1,TRBV10-2,TRBD2
ASSPRGRPSSGNTIY,.,TRBJ1-3,TRBV11-2,.
ASSSTGTTMNTEAF,.,TRBJ1-1,TRBV11-3,.
SVETEYTEAF,.,TRBJ1-1,TRBV29-1,.
ASSLASVTSEQF,.,TRBJ2-1,TRBV5-1,.
ASRERGGPHDEQY,.,TRBJ2-7,TRBV6-5,TRBD2
ASSFSLAEETQY,.,TRBJ2-5,TRBV5-1,TRBD2
ASSYQGHGYT,.,TRBJ1-2,TRBV28,.
ASSWTGRETQY,once,TRBJ2-5,TRBV5-6,TRBD1
ASSPDSSYEQY,.,TRBJ2-7,TRBV11-1,.
ASSYSIQRKADTQY,.,TRBJ2-3,TRBV6-5,.
AISEGLEKTGELF,.,TRBJ2-2,TRBV10-3,TRBD2
SVEGRGGSNTEAF,once,TRBJ1-1,TRBV29-1,.
ASTGREAQIVYGYT,once,TRBJ1-2,TRBV5-6,.
ASSTTGFGANVLT,.,TRBJ2-6,TRBV10-1,.
ASSGAGGQAYGYT,.,TRBJ1-2,TRBV5-1,TRBD1
ASSEANANTGELF,.,TRBJ2-2,TRBV10-1,.